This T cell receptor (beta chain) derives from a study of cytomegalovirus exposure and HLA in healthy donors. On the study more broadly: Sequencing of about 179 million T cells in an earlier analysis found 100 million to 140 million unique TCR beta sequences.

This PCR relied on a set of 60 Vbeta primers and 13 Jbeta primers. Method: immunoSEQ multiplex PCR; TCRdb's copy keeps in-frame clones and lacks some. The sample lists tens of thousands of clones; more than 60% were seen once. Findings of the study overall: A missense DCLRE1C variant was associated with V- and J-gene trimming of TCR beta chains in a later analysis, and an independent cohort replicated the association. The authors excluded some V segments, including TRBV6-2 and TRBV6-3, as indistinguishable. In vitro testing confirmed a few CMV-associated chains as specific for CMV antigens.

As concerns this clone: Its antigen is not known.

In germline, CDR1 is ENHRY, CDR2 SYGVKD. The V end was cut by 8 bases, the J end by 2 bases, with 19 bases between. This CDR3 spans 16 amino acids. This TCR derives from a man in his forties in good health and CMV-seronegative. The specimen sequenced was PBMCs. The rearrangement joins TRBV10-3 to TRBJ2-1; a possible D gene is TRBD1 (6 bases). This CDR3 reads CAILWPPRTAYNEQFF. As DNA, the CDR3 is TGTGCCATCTTGTGGCCCCCTAGGACAGCCTACAATGAGCAGTTCTTC.